This T cell receptor beta chain was obtained from a study of cytomegalovirus exposure and HLA in healthy donors. The study's findings and limits: A missense variant in DCLRE1C was later tied to TCR beta V- and J-gene trimming. After further analysis at a later stage, around 17,000 TCR beta sequences were associated with HLA alleles at 0.05 false discovery rate. Looking again later, the authors saw that most CMV-associated TCR beta chains seemed HLA-restricted.

PCR was performed using 60 Vbeta and 13 Jbeta primers. Generated by immunoSEQ multiplex PCR, the TCRdb table keeps only in-frame clones and is missing some. Here the sample spans more than 80,000 clones, approximately 75% being singletons. A remark on this clone: Its cognate antigen is unknown. Its ends do not fully match the called genes, so a read error is possible.

Unrecorded immune exposure was likely among donors, who were nominally healthy when sampled. The length of the CDR3 is 17 residues. Germline assignment: CDR1 SEHNR and CDR2 FQNEAQ (reference sequence). The chain combines TRBV7-9 with TRBJ2-5, with 8 bases identical to TRBD2. The material sequenced was PBMCs. This clonotype was obtained from a man aged 60 to 75 in good health and CMV-seronegative. CDR3 sequence: CSSTRGAGDLVSETQYF. The CDR3 DNA is TGTTCCAGCACCCGAGGAGCGGGGGACCTCGTTTCAGAGACCCAGTACTTC.